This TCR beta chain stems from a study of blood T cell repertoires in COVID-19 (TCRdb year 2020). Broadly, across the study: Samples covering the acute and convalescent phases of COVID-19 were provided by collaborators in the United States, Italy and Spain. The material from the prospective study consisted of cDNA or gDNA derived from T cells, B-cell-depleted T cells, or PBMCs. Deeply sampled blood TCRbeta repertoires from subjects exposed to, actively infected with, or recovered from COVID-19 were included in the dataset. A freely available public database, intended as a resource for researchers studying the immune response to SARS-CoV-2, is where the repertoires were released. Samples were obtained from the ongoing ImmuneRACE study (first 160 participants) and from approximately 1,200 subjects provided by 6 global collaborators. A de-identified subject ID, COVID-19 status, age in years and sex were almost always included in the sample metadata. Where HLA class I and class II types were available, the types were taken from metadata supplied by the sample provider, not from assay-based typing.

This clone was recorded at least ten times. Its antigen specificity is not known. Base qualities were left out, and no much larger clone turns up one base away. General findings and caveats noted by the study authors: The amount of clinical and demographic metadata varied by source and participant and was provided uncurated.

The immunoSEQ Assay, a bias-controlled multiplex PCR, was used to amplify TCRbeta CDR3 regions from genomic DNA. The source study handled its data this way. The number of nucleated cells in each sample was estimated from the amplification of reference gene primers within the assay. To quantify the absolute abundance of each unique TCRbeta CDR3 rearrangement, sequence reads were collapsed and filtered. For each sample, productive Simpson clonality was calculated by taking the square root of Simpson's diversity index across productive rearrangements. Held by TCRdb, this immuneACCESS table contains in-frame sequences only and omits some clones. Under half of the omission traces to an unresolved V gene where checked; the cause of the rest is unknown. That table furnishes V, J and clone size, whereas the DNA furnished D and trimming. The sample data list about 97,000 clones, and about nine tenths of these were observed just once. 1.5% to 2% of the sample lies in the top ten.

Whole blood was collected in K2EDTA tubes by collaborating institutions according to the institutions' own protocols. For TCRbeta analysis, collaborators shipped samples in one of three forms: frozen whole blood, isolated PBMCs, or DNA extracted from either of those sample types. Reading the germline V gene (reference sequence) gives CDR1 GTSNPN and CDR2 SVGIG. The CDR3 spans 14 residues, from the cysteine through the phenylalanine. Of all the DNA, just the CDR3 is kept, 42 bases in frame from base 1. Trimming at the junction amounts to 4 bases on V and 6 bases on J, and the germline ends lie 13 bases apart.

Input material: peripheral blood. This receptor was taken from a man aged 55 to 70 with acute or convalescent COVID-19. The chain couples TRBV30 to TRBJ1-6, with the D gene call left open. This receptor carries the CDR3 CAWKGRQANSPLHF. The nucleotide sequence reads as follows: TGTGCCTGGAAAGGTCGGCAGGCTAATTCACCCCTCCACTTT.